This TCR beta chain appears in the sequencing data of a study of cytomegalovirus exposure and HLA in healthy donors. Study findings and constraints: Most observed TCR sequences were rare, whereas some public TCRs were detected in many donors.

With respect to this clone: Its cognate antigen is unknown.

CDR3 length: 16 residues. Trimming cost V 1 base and J 5 bases; bases outside gene matches: 6. Germline-derived CDR1 and CDR2 are MNHNS and SASEGT. The donors were members of the validation cohort, which comprised 90 to 150 subjects and was separate from the first cohort of some 680 subjects. Generated by immunoSEQ multiplex PCR, the TCRdb table keeps only in-frame clones and is missing some. Of about 360,000 clones in the sample, 75% to 90% were seen once. This receptor was identified in a woman younger than 35 in good health and CMV-seronegative. V gene TRBV6-1 combines with J gene TRBJ2-7, with TRBD1 identical over 12 bases. Sequences were obtained from PBMCs. The CDR3 spells CASSEGDRGQFNEQYF. The CDR3 nucleotides read TGTGCCAGCAGTGAAGGGGACAGGGGGCAGTTTAACGAGCAGTACTTC.